This T cell receptor beta chain was sequenced during a study of T cell responses to AZD1222 COVID-19 vaccine. With 1 base removed from V and 1 base from J, the gap between germline ends came to 12 bases. This CDR3 comprises 16 residues. Germline assignment: CDR1 SEHNR and CDR2 FQNEAQ (reference sequence). Profiling relied on immunoSEQ multiplex PCR, and the TCRdb table lists in-frame clones only, not all of them. The profile shows under 140,000 clones, around 85% of them singletons. The receptor was isolated from an adult in good health. This chain joins TRBV7-9 and TRBJ2-3; weak D call: TRBD1 (5 bases). The sequencing here drew on peripheral blood, taken on day 0 of AZD1222 vaccination. The CDR3 protein is CASSLGVRVGTDTQYF. CDR3 DNA sequence: TGTGCCAGCAGCTTAGGAGTCAGGGTAGGCACAGATACGCAGTATTTT. Full variable domain (outside the CDR3, taken from reference TRBV7-9 and TRBJ2-3): DTGVSQNPRHKITKRGQNVTFRCDPISEHNRLYWYRQTLGQGPEFLTYFQNEAQLEKSRLLSDRFSAERPKGSFSTLEIQRTEQGDSAMYLCASSLGVRVGTDTQYFGPGTRLTVL.